What follows describes a single T cell receptor (beta chain). What it binds is not known. This specimen comes from a study of cytomegalovirus exposure and HLA in healthy donors. Points from the study as a whole: The study carried out a later analysis of TCR beta sequences. It associated approximately 16,000 of them with specific HLA alleles at a false discovery rate of 0.05. The authors later linked a missense DCLRE1C variant to TCR beta V- and J-gene trimming.

Germline assignment: CDR1 ENHRY and CDR2 SYGVKD. The CDR3 sequence is 16 residues long. V lost 5 bases and J 6 bases, leaving 20 bases between the germline ends. The PCR made use of 60 Vbeta and 13 Jbeta primers. Assay: immunoSEQ multiplex PCR; the TCRdb copy retains only in-frame clones and omits some. The data show 200,000 or so clones, approximately 78% seen once. Sequenced: PBMCs. The clonotype was recovered from a woman aged 50 to 60 in good health and CMV-seropositive. The chain employs TRBV10-3 and TRBJ2-1; a possible D gene is TRBD2 (6 bases). In DNA, the CDR3 is TGTGCCATCAGTTACCACTTAGCGGATCCCGTCAATGAGCAGTTCTTC. Amino acid sequence: CAISYHLADPVNEQFF.